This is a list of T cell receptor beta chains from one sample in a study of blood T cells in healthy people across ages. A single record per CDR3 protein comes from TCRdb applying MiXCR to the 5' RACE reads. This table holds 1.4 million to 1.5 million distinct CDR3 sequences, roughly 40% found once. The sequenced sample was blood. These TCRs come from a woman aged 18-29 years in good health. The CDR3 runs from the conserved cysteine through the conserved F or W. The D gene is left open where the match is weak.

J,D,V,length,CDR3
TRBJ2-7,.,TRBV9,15,CASGQGPLPGYEQYF
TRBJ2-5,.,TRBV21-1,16,CASSKFLTGDGETQYF
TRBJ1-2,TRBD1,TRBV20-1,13,CSAAVRDSYGYTF
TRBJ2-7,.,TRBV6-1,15,CASSEGPDRIYEQYF
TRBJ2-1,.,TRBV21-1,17,CASRLYRDRGRMNEQFF
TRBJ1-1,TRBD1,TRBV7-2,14,CASSFGTGDAEAFF
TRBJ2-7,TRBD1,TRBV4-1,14,CASSRDDRAYEQYF
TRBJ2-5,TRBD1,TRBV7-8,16,CASSPLTGQNQETQYF
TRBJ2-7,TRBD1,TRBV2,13,CARRGTGSNEQYF
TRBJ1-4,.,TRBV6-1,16,CASRGSAMTTNEKLFF
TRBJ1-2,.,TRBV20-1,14,CSAPRGQVLYGYTF
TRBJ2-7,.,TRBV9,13,CASSLATVGEQYF
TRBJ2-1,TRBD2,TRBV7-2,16,CASSFSSGGAYNEQFF